The TCR beta chain described here comes from a study of T cells in Graves' hyperthyroidism and ophthalmopathy. The sample holds many counts of this clonotype. Germline V gene lookup returns CDR1 SEHNR and CDR2 FQNEAQ (reference sequence). This CDR3 is 14 amino acids long. Between the trimmed V and J ends, which lost 5 bases and 2 bases, there was a span of 12 bases. Orbital computed tomography, thyroid ultrasound, serum thyroxine and TRAb, and clinical symptoms together informed the diagnoses. Amplification yielded TCR beta CDR3 regions, with RNA transcripts as the source. When the TCR CDR3 underwent first-round RT-PCR, the HTBI primer set was used. TCRdb reanalysed the multiplex PCR reads using MiXCR and keeps one entry per CDR3 protein. The data hold 500,000 to 600,000 distinct CDR3 sequences, with 35% to 50% observed a single time.

The chain employs TRBV7-9 and TRBJ1-2, with a possible D match to TRBD1 (6 bases). The specimen was peripheral blood or thyroid tissue (not recorded which). The receptor was isolated from an adult woman with Graves' disease, either hyperthyroidism or ophthalmopathy (not recorded which). The DNA for the CDR3 is TGTGCCAGCAGCGCCGGGGGCGAGAACTATGGCTACACCTTC. It encodes CASSAGGENYGYTF.